This T cell receptor (beta chain) was found in a study of T cell repertoires in cytomegalovirus infection. General observations from the study: Across the ex vivo response, the dominant clonotypes were HLA-C-restricted CMV-specific TCR beta clonotypes. CMV carriers having the relevant HLA were flagged by cumulative public TCR beta family frequency.

A note on this clonotype: Its antigen is currently unknown.

This CDR3 contains 15 residues. V was clipped by 6 bases and J by 7 bases; unmatched bases: 14. TCRdb called the reads again in MiXCR, with one record for every CDR3 protein. The sample lists roughly 720,000 distinct CDR3 sequences; less than 40% were seen once. The sequenced material came from PBMCs. The receptor's source is a human donor in good health (CMV status not recorded). Some clones in this sample may be carry-over from other donors' samples. The V and J genes are TRBV12-3 or TRBV12-4 and TRBJ2-7; the match to TRBD1 covers 8 bases. The CDR3 DNA is TGTGCCAGCAGCCCGCCAGGGGGCACGGATGGAGAGCAGTACTTC. Translating gives CASSPPGGTDGEQYF.